The 21 T cell receptor beta chains given below trace back to one sample, sequenced in a study of cytomegalovirus exposure and HLA in healthy donors. 60 Vbeta and 13 Jbeta primers were used in PCR. Libraries were prepared by immunoSEQ multiplex PCR; TCRdb keeps only in-frame clonotypes and omits some of them. Of about 210,000 clones detected, 85% appear once; the ten largest clones hold roughly 0.22%. Sequenced material: PBMCs. The source is a girl aged 2-10 years in good health and CMV-seronegative.

This chain links TRBV5-6 with TRBJ2-3, with D hard to call. Germline CDR1 and CDR2: SGHDT and YYEEEE. The CDR3 is made up of 12 amino acids. V gave up 4 bases and J gave up 2 bases, with 5 bases separating them. CDR3 in DNA: TGTGCCAGCAGCCTCTACACAGATACGCAGTATTTT. Protein sequence: CASSLYTDTQYF.

Worth noting for this clone: Other nucleotide sequences from this sample produce the same CDR3. The CDR3 is CASSEQGETQYF. DNA of the CDR3: TGTGCCAGCAGTGAACAGGGAGAGACCCAGTACTTC. The chain employs TRBV6-1 and TRBJ2-5, with a possible D match to TRBD1 (5 bases). The CDR3 covers 12 residues. Germline-derived CDR1 and CDR2 are MNHNS and SASEGT. Trimming stripped 2 bases from V and 4 bases from J, with 5 bases between.

V and J are TRBV14 and TRBJ1-2; 10 bases are shared with TRBD1. The CDR3 is 15 amino acids. CDR1 and CDR2 (germline): SGHDN, FVKESK. V shed 4 bases, J shed 4 bases, and the junction held 6 bases outside the gene matches. CDR3: CASSLPGQGTYGYTF. The CDR3 bases are TGTGCCAGCAGCCTCCCGGGACAGGGGACCTATGGCTACACCTTC.

The V call is TRBV21-1, the J call TRBJ1-2; TRBD1, the table's D call, lacks a check against the DNA. TRBV21-1 is a pseudogene. The CDR3 contains 14 residues. CDR3 bases: TGTGCCAGCAGCAGCGGCCAGGGGAGTGATGGCTACACCTTC. Its translation is CASSSGQGSDGYTF.

The chain combines TRBV10-1 with TRBJ1-1; the match to TRBD1 covers 8 bases. This CDR3 is built from 14 residues. J was trimmed by 3 bases and V by 7 bases; bases with no gene match: 7. In germline, CDR1 is WNHNN, CDR2 SYGVQD (reference sequence). The CDR3 nucleotides are TGCGCCAGCATAGACAGGGGCCGATACACTGAAGCTTTCTTT. This translates into CASIDRGRYTEAFF.

The chain links TRBV27 to TRBJ1-2, with D possibly TRBD1 on 6 matching bases. The CDR3 length is 13 residues. Between the trimmed V and J ends, which lost 6 bases and 6 bases, there was a span of 14 bases. CDR1 is MNHEY, CDR2 SMNVEV, per germline (reference sequence). The CDR3 DNA follows: TGTGCCAGCAGCCGTGACAGGTCCGATGGCTACACCTTC. Translating it yields CASSRDRSDGYTF.

The gene calls are TRBV6-1 and TRBJ2-3; 14 nucleotides line up with TRBD2. After removal of 2 bases from V and 4 bases from J, the junction contained 8 bases not matched to a gene. From germline, CDR1 is MNHNS and CDR2 SASEGT. The CDR3 runs 18 residues. The DNA for the CDR3 is TGTGCCAGCAGTGAATCAGTGACTAGCGGGAGGGCCGCAGATACGCAGTATTTT. Translated, it gives CASSESVTSGRAADTQYF.

The V and J genes are TRBV5-1 and TRBJ2-5, with 7 nucleotides matching TRBD1. Germline CDR1 is SGHRS and CDR2 is YFSETQ. The length of the CDR3 is 14 residues. Germline trimming cut 4 bases from V and 1 base from J; bases unmatched to any gene: 4. The CDR3 nucleotides are TGCGCCAGCAGCGCTGGGGACAGCCAAGAGACCCAGTACTTC. Residues: CASSAGDSQETQYF.

This clone was counted between two and nine times. This chain uses TRBV15 with TRBJ2-3; D is perhaps TRBD2 (6 bases). Per germline, CDR1 LNHNV and CDR2 YYDKDF (reference sequence). This CDR3 region has 15 residues. V was cut by 1 base and J by 2 bases, with 10 bases left in between. For the CDR3, the DNA is TGTGCCACCAGCAGAGCTCGGACTAACACAGATACGCAGTATTTT. Translation gives CATSRARTNTDTQYF.

The V gene is TRBV2, the J gene TRBJ1-5, with D possibly being TRBD1 (5 bases). The CDR3 extends over 14 amino acids. Trimming took off 6 bases at V and 2 bases at J, with 11 bases between the two ends. CDR1 is SNHLY and CDR2 is FYNNEI in the germline V gene. The CDR3 is CASRGASGNQPQHF. The DNA of the CDR3 is TGTGCCAGCAGAGGGGCGTCGGGCAATCAGCCCCAGCATTTT.

The V and J genes are TRBV4-2 and TRBJ2-7; TRBD2 matches at 9 bases. This CDR3 is 15 amino acids long. Trimming cost V 3 bases and J 0 bases; bases outside gene matches: 3. Germline CDR1 reads LGHNA; CDR2 reads YNFKEQ. For the CDR3, the DNA is TGTGCCAGCAGCCATCCACTAGCGGGCTCCTACGAGCAGTACTTC. It yields the protein CASSHPLAGSYEQYF.

The chain couples TRBV29-1 to TRBJ1-1, with 8 bases that match TRBD1. The germline CDR1 and CDR2 sequences are SQVTM and ANQGSEA. This CDR3 spans 14 amino acids. V lost 6 bases and J lost 0; bases outside the gene matches: 6. Here the CDR3 reads CSVAPGQVNTEAFF. CDR3 DNA sequence: TGCAGCGTGGCACCGGGACAGGTGAACACTGAAGCTTTCTTT.

The V gene is TRBV14, the J gene TRBJ1-1; D gene ambiguous. Germline V gene data show CDR1 as SGHDN and CDR2 as FVKESK. This CDR3 spans 16 amino acids. Deletions cut 0 bases from V and 3 bases from J, with 14 bases between. CDR3 sequence reads: CASSQEWPLGDTEAFF. For the CDR3, the DNA is TGTGCCAGCAGCCAAGAATGGCCCCTCGGGGACACTGAAGCTTTCTTT.

This sequence joins TRBV6-1 and TRBJ2-6; perhaps TRBD2 as D (5 bases). Trimming left V 6 bases short and J 0 bases short, with 9 bases between. Germline V gives CDR1 MNHNS, CDR2 SASEGT. The CDR3 loop spans 15 amino acids. The CDR3 protein is CASRTGSSGANVLTF. Here the CDR3 DNA reads TGTGCCAGCAGAACGGGAAGCTCTGGGGCCAACGTCCTGACTTTC.

The genes are TRBV7-9 and TRBJ1-4, with 9 bases lining up with TRBD1. Germline-derived CDR1 and CDR2 are SEHNR and FQNEAQ (reference sequence). CDR3 size: 16 residues. The trim removed 3 bases at V and 6 bases at J, leaving 8 bases unmatched. CDR3 protein: CASSFILGQGDEKLFF. The CDR3 bases are TGTGCCAGCAGCTTTATTTTGGGACAGGGAGATGAAAAACTGTTTTTT.

The chain recombines TRBV15 with TRBJ1-5; D is unclear. The V gene's germline CDR1 is LNHNV and CDR2 YYDKDF (reference sequence). Trimming shortened V by 3 bases and J by 3 bases, and 6 bases separated the two germline ends. The CDR3 contains 13 residues. This CDR3 is CATSSRVNQPQHF. Here the CDR3 DNA reads TGTGCCACCAGCAGTCGGGTCAATCAGCCCCAGCATTTT.

The genes are TRBV2 and TRBJ2-7, with TRBD2 matching 8 bases. With V trimmed by 4 bases and J by 4 bases, 15 bases remained unmatched. Germline V gene data show CDR1 as SNHLY and CDR2 as FYNNEI. The CDR3 is 17 residues long. The CDR3 DNA follows: TGTGCCAGCAGTGGGGGCGGGGGGTCCACCCGCTTGTACGAGCAGTACTTC. As protein: CASSGGGGSTRLYEQYF.

The sample holds a few counts of this clone. The rearrangement uses TRBV6-5 and TRBJ1-2; the D gene is possibly TRBD1 (5 bases). V lost 5 bases, J lost 3 bases, and 7 bases lay in between. CDR1 MNHEY and CDR2 SVGAGI come from the germline V gene. The CDR3 totals 12 residues. CDR3 residues: CASSGADYGYTF. CDR3 DNA: TGTGCCAGCAGTGGGGCGGACTATGGCTACACCTTC.

The rearrangement links TRBV7-9 to TRBJ2-5; 9 bases line up with TRBD2. The V segment lost 1 base and the J segment 2 bases; nucleotides outside the gene matches: 5. From germline, CDR1 is SEHNR and CDR2 FQNEAQ (reference sequence). The CDR3 contains 16 residues. CDR3 loop: CASSLERGVSQETQYF. CDR3 bases: TGTGCCAGCAGCTTAGAGCGGGGGGTTAGTCAAGAGACCCAGTACTTC.

The rearrangement uses TRBV10-2 and TRBJ2-3; 7 nucleotides match TRBD2. V was clipped by 6 bases and J by 2 bases; unmatched bases: 5. The germline gives CDR1 WSHSY, CDR2 SAAADI. This CDR3 has 14 amino acids. CDR3 residues: CASSTRDYTDTQYF. The CDR3 DNA is TGCGCCAGCAGCACCAGGGACTACACAGATACGCAGTATTTT.

This sequence joins TRBV6-6 and TRBJ2-4, with 7 bases that match TRBD2. Trimming removed 7 bases from V and 2 bases from J; junction bases left unmatched: 8. CDR3 size: 15 residues. From germline, CDR1 is MNHNY and CDR2 SVGAGI (reference sequence). The CDR3 is CASTKNGGTKNIQYF. In DNA, the CDR3 is TGTGCCAGCACCAAAAACGGGGGGACCAAAAACATTCAGTACTTC.